Described below is a single T cell receptor (beta chain) sequence and its context. This clonotype has a single count. No antigen is known for it. Base quality data are lacking; no much larger clone is found one base away. A lone read gives weak evidence. This sample stems from a study of CD8 T cells in ankylosing spondylitis listed by TCRdb under 2017. Study-wide context: T cell receptor beta repertoires were profiled in healthy donors and ankylosing spondylitis patients so that disease-linked TCR variants could be found. In total, the full study cohort was made up of 110 or so healthy donors and approximately 27 ankylosing spondylitis patients. Samples of peripheral blood were taken, and for ankylosing spondylitis patients, synovial fluid was collected as well. General conclusions and limits of the study: Some TCR beta motif variants had previously been reported in synovial fluid and blood of reactive arthritis patients, which suggested common disease-initiation mechanisms. A TCR beta motif made up of eight or nine highly homologous amino acid variants appeared to be characteristic of blood from ankylosing spondylitis patients. The disease-linked clones were reported as significantly enriched in matched synovial fluid samples from ankylosing spondylitis patients. In peripheral blood, the disease-linked clones were found at relatively low frequencies and had a CD8+ phenotype.

The sequencer listed for this sample is Illumina HiSeq 2500. Quantitative 5'-RACE with molecular barcodes was the method used to prepare the TCR beta libraries. Turning to the authors' computational methods: To identify disease-linked TCR variants, a new computational method was used, one built on a probabilistic model of VDJ rearrangement. The public reads were quality trimmed at Q25 with fastp and then assembled into clones with MiXCR by TCRdb, keeping productive beta chains. Under each unique CDR3 protein, matching rows form one entry showing the most common genes and DNA. The authors' filters were not applied to this entry. The sample records about 540,000 distinct CDR3 sequences, roughly 13% of which are singletons. About 6.8% of the sample comes from the top ten. Between the V and J ends, shortened by 5 bases and 1 base respectively, the junction contains 10 bases. The CDR3 runs 13 amino acids, cysteine and phenylalanine included. CDR3 DNA is the only sequence kept; it has 39 bases, read in frame from the first base. The germline V gene (reference sequence) specifies DFQATT as CDR1 and SNEGSKA as CDR2.

The V and J segments used are TRBV20-1 and TRBJ2-3, and the D gene may be TRBD1, 6 bases matching. This sequence originates from a male donor with ankylosing spondylitis. Sequencing used blood, either unsorted or a sorted T cell fraction (not recorded which). The DNA reads as follows: TGCAGTGCTGAAAAGGGGGGCACAGATACGCAGTATTTT. This yields the protein CSAEKGGTDTQYF.